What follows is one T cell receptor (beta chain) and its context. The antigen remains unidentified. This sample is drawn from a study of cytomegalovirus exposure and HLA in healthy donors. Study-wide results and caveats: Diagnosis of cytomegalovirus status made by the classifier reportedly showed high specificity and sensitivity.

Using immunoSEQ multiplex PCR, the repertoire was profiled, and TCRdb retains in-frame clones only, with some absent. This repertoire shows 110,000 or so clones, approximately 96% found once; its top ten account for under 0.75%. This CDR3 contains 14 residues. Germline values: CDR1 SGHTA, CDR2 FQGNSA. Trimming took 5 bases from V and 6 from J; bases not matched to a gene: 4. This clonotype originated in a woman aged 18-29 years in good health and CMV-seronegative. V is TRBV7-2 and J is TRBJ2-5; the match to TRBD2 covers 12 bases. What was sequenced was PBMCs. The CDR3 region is CASSMTSGGQTQYF. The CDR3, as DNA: TGTGCCAGCAGCATGACTAGCGGGGGACAGACCCAGTACTTC.